The 29 T cell receptor beta chains in this list originate from one sample, sequenced in a study of early stage breast cancer tumors. Profiled with immunoSEQ multiplex PCR; TCRdb holds only in-frame clones, not every one. The data contain thousands of clones, roughly 73% of them seen just once; the ten biggest clones take up 9.2%. Sequences were obtained from normal breast tissue next to the tumor. The receptors were sampled from a person in their 40s with breast cancer.

The chain recombines TRBV11-2 with TRBJ2-5; possibly TRBD2 for D (5 bases). CDR1 is SGHAT and CDR2 is FQNNGV in the germline V gene. The V gene lost 5 bases and the J gene lost 5 bases, with 12 bases spanning the gap. This CDR3 is built from 13 residues. The CDR3 coding sequence is TGTGCCAGCAGCCGGATTAGGAGGGAGACCCAGTACTTC. This encodes CASSRIRRETQYF.

CDR3 bases: TGTGCCAGCAGCGGGGGGAGGGGGTTGAATGAGCAGTTCTTC. Its translation is CASSGGRGLNEQFF. The rearrangement joins TRBV9 to TRBJ2-1; D may be TRBD2 (7 bases). Between the trimmed V and J ends, which lost 3 bases and 7 bases, there was a span of 14 bases. Germline V gives CDR1 SGDLS, CDR2 YYNGEE. CDR3 length: 14 amino acids.

This chain joins TRBV23-1 and TRBJ2-3; D may be TRBD2 (6 bases). TRBV23-1 is classed as an ORF, of uncertain function. This CDR3 has 14 residues. Trimming left V 7 bases short and J 1 base short, with 12 bases between. CDR3 residues: CASIHRRGTDTQYF. The CDR3 DNA reads TGCGCCAGCATCCATAGGAGGGGCACAGATACGCAGTATTTT.

The chain's CDR3 is CASSEHRGSVGELFF. The CDR3 DNA reads TGTGCCAGCAGCGAACACAGGGGCTCGGTCGGGGAGCTGTTTTTT. J is TRBJ2-2 and V is TRBV7-9; 7 bases match TRBD1. The CDR3 extends over 15 amino acids. Germline lookup yields CDR1 SEHNR and CDR2 FQNEAQ (reference sequence). V gave up 5 bases and J gave up 7 bases; unmatched junction bases: 10.

CDR3 region: CASSAGTGTLTGELFF. CDR3 nucleotide sequence: TGTGCCAGCAGCGCCGGGACAGGCACCCTTACCGGGGAGCTGTTTTTT. The chain employs TRBV7-8 and TRBJ2-2, with 8 bases fitting TRBD1. J lost 5 bases, V lost 5 bases, and 10 bases had no gene match. Germline-derived CDR1 and CDR2 are SGHVS and FQNEAQ. This CDR3 spans 16 amino acids.

The chain is built from TRBV9 and TRBJ2-3; 8 bases line up with TRBD2. Per the germline V gene, CDR1 is SGDLS and CDR2 is YYNGEE. The CDR3 extends over 12 amino acids. The DNA for the CDR3 is TGTGCTAGCGGGAAAACAACAGATACGCAGTATTTT. Protein: CASGKTTDTQYF.

This clone was counted only a few times. J is TRBJ2-7 and V is TRBV28; 13 nucleotides match TRBD2. The CDR3 consists of 17 residues. Germline V gene sequence: CDR1 MDHEN, CDR2 SYDVKM. V trimming: 3 bases; J trimming: 6 bases; junction bases outside the gene matches: 11. The CDR3 is CASSFWTLAGGPGEQYF. DNA for the CDR3: TGTGCCAGCAGTTTTTGGACACTAGCGGGAGGGCCCGGCGAGCAGTACTTC. Looking up the rest from reference TRBV28 and TRBJ2-7 gives the full variable domain: DVKVTQSSRYLVKRTGEKVFLECVQDMDHENMFWYRQDPGLGLRLIYFSYDVKMKEKGDIPEGYSVSREKKERFSLILESASTNQTSMYLCASSFWTLAGGPGEQYFGPGTRLTVT.

This clone was detected only a few times. The chain is built from TRBV18 and TRBJ1-5; TRBD1 matches 7 bases. This CDR3 has 14 amino acids. Germline V lookup: CDR1 KGHSH, CDR2 LQKENI. V trimming: 4 bases; J trimming: 3 bases; junction bases outside the gene matches: 3. CDR3 amino acids: CASSLDRVNQPQHF. The CDR3 DNA reads as TGTGCCAGCTCACTAGACAGGGTCAATCAGCCCCAGCATTTT.

The gene calls are TRBV10-3 and TRBJ2-1; 14 nucleotides align to TRBD2. CDR1 is ENHRY, CDR2 SYGVKD, per germline. After removal of 4 bases from V and 0 bases from J, the junction contained 5 bases not matched to a gene. This CDR3 contains 18 residues. CDR3 sequence: CAISGLAGGPGSYNEQFF. The CDR3 coding sequence is TGTGCCATCAGTGGACTAGCGGGAGGGCCTGGCTCCTACAATGAGCAGTTCTTC.

The chain combines TRBV14 with TRBJ2-1, with D perhaps TRBD2 (5 bases). The CDR3 loop spans 11 amino acids. The germline V and J ends were trimmed by 8 bases and 9 bases, with 11 bases remaining between them. CDR1 and CDR2 (germline): SGHDN, FVKESK. In nucleotides, the CDR3 is TGTGCCAGCGGTCTCCGGGGTGAGCAGTTCTTC. Translated, it gives CASGLRGEQFF. The entire variable domain, with the rest obtained from reference TRBV14 and TRBJ2-1, is as follows: EAGVTQFPSHSVIEKGQTVTLRCDPISGHDNLYWYRRVMGKEIKFLLHFVKESKQDESGMPNNRFLAERTGGTYSTLKVQPAELEDSGVYFCASGLRGEQFFGPGTRLTVL.

This chain uses TRBV9 with TRBJ2-2; the D gene is possibly TRBD1 (6 bases). CDR1 and CDR2 from the germline V gene are SGDLS and YYNGEE. V was trimmed by 4 bases and J by 5 bases, leaving 18 bases between them. This CDR3 has 16 amino acids. The CDR3 loop reads CASSSTWDIPTGELFF. Written as DNA, the CDR3 is TGTGCCAGCAGCTCTACCTGGGACATTCCAACCGGGGAGCTGTTTTTT.

In this sample, this clone turned up once. This chain uses TRBV15 with TRBJ1-5; unclear D gene. CDR1 is LNHNV, CDR2 YYDKDF, per germline (reference sequence). This CDR3 has 14 residues. The V gene lost 0 bases and the J gene lost 0 bases, with 3 bases spanning the gap. This CDR3 reads CATSREFSNQPQHF. CDR3 nucleotides: TGTGCCACCAGCAGAGAGTTTAGCAATCAGCCCCAGCATTTT.

The chain couples TRBV30 to TRBJ2-5; D call uncertain. Germline V gene sequence: CDR1 GTSNPN, CDR2 SVGIG (reference sequence). CDR3 length equals 13 residues. V shed 0 bases and J shed 2 bases, with 7 bases lying between them. CDR3 in amino acids: CAWSVFQQETQYF. The CDR3 nucleotides are TGTGCCTGGAGTGTCTTCCAGCAAGAGACCCAGTACTTC.

V usage is TRBV7-2 and J usage is TRBJ2-5; D may be TRBD2 (5 bases). Trimming removed 3 bases at V and 7 bases at J, with 18 bases between. Germline loops: CDR1 SGHTA, CDR2 FQGNSA. The CDR3 is made up of 15 amino acids. The CDR3 loop is CASSFLRTPDRTQYF. CDR3 DNA: TGTGCCAGCAGCTTTCTCCGGACTCCGGATCGGACCCAGTACTTC.

The genes are TRBV13 and TRBJ2-5; 10 bases line up with TRBD2. TRBJ2-7 explains the end of the DNA better; the J call may be wrong. The CDR3 runs to 16 residues. Germline V gene lookup returns CDR1 PRHDT and CDR2 FYEKMQ (reference sequence). The CDR3 sequence: CASSRWTSGPTNEQYF. The CDR3 DNA reads TGTGCCAGCAGCAGATGGACTAGCGGCCCGACCAACGAGCAGTACTTC.

The gene calls are TRBV18 and TRBJ2-3; D is unclear. V was trimmed by 3 bases and J by 0 bases, leaving 13 bases between them. CDR1 is KGHSH and CDR2 is LQKENI in the germline V gene. The CDR3 runs to 16 residues. The chain's CDR3 is CASSPSLGSSTDTQYF. CDR3 coding DNA: TGTGCCAGCTCACCCTCGCTGGGCTCTAGCACAGATACGCAGTATTTT.

The chain links TRBV6-5 to TRBJ1-2; D is perhaps TRBD1 (5 bases). V was cut by 0 bases and J by 4 bases, with 12 bases left in between. CDR1 and CDR2 from the germline V gene are MNHEY and SVGAGI. The CDR3 sequence is 15 residues long. The CDR3 loop is CASSYSGQAAYGYTF. In nucleotides, the CDR3 is TGTGCCAGCAGTTACTCGGGGCAAGCCGCCTATGGCTACACCTTC.

There are a few counts of this clone. The V gene is TRBV6-4, the J gene TRBJ2-1; perhaps D is TRBD1 or TRBD2 (5 bases each). V was clipped by 5 bases and J by 0 bases, with 11 bases between them. Germline V gene sequence: CDR1 MRHNA, CDR2 SNTAGT. There are 15 residues in the CDR3. The CDR3 sequence: CASSQEGSSYNEQFF. CDR3 coding DNA: TGTGCCAGCAGTCAAGAGGGGAGCTCCTACAATGAGCAGTTCTTC.

The chain has TRBV5-1 and TRBJ1-1, with TRBD1 as a possible D gene (5 bases). This CDR3 has 14 amino acids. Germline assignment: CDR1 SGHRS and CDR2 YFSETQ. Trimming removed 5 bases at V and 3 bases at J, with 14 bases between. Here the CDR3 reads CASSPSGSHTEAFF. The CDR3 DNA is TGCGCCAGCAGTCCCTCAGGGTCCCACACTGAAGCTTTCTTT. Combining the CDR3 with reference TRBV5-1 and TRBJ1-1 gives the whole variable domain KAGVTQTPRYLIKTRGQQVTLSCSPISGHRSVSWYQQTPGQGLQFLFEYFSETQRNKGNFPGRFSGRQFSNSRSEMNVSTLELGDSALYLCASSPSGSHTEAFFGQGTRLTVV.

This chain joins TRBV6-1 and TRBJ1-5, with a tentative D call TRBD1 (6 bases). Trimming left V 6 bases short and J 3 bases short, with 15 bases between. Per the germline V gene, CDR1 is MNHNS and CDR2 is SASEGT. The CDR3 totals 15 residues. The CDR3 loop is CASSEWTASNQPQHF. The DNA for the CDR3 is TGTGCCAGCAGCGAGTGGACAGCGTCCAATCAGCCCCAGCATTTT.

The V gene is TRBV10-2, the J gene TRBJ1-2; TRBD1 aligns across 7 bases. CDR3 length equals 13 residues. Trimming at V came to 5 bases and at J to 3 bases, leaving 3 bases not matched to a gene. Germline V gene lookup returns CDR1 WSHSY and CDR2 SAAADI. CDR3 bases: TGCGCCAGCAGTTTGGGACAGTACTATGGCTACACCTTC. As protein: CASSLGQYYGYTF.

The chain combines TRBV25-1 with TRBJ1-2; TRBD1 is a possible D gene (5 bases). V shed 4 bases and J shed 7 bases, with 16 bases lying between them. The CDR3 has 14 amino acids. Germline V lookup: CDR1 MGHDK, CDR2 SYGVNS. CDR3 sequence reads: CASSASDKRRGYTF. For the CDR3, the DNA is TGTGCCAGCAGTGCCTCGGACAAAAGGCGTGGCTACACCTTC.

This sequence joins TRBV5-1 and TRBJ2-7, with D perhaps matching TRBD1 (6 bases). The CDR3 is 13 amino acids. The germline gives CDR1 SGHRS, CDR2 YFSETQ. V was clipped by 3 bases and J by 1 base, with 8 bases between them. The CDR3 DNA reads as TGCGCCAGCAGCTCTACAGGGTCCTACGAGCAGTACTTC. Protein: CASSSTGSYEQYF.

The rearrangement joins TRBV19 to TRBJ2-2; TRBD2 matches 8 bases. Germline loops: CDR1 LNHDA, CDR2 SQIVND (reference sequence). J was trimmed by 8 bases and V by 3 bases; bases with no gene match: 5. The length of the CDR3 is 14 residues. The CDR3 region has the DNA TGTGCCAGTAGTATCGGTAGCGGGACGGGGGAGCTGTTTTTT. Protein sequence: CASSIGSGTGELFF.

The chain couples TRBV4-1 to TRBJ1-4; D is unresolved. The CDR3 is 19 amino acids. V lost 0 bases and J 8 bases, leaving 25 bases between the germline ends. Germline V gene lookup returns CDR1 MGHRA and CDR2 YSYEKL. CDR3: CASSQDLRPTGYLGEKLFF. The CDR3 nucleotides read TGCGCCAGCAGCCAAGATCTTCGACCGACCGGGTACTTGGGGGAAAAACTGTTTTTT.

This clone was recorded only once. V is TRBV7-2 and J is TRBJ1-1; perhaps TRBD1 as D (6 bases). CDR3 length equals 15 residues. CDR1 is SGHTA, CDR2 FQGNSA, per germline. Trimming left V 5 bases short and J 1 base short, with 14 bases between. The CDR3 reads CASSPGGGQNTEAFF. The CDR3 DNA sequence: TGTGCCAGCAGCCCTGGGGGGGGACAGAACACTGAAGCTTTCTTT.

The rearrangement links TRBV11-2 to TRBJ2-3; D may be TRBD2 (6 bases). Trimming stripped 5 bases from V and 2 bases from J, with 11 bases between. Germline V gene sequence: CDR1 SGHAT, CDR2 FQNNGV. The CDR3 loop spans 14 amino acids. DNA of the CDR3: TGTGCCAGCAGCCCGGGACTTTTCACAGATACGCAGTATTTT. It specifies CASSPGLFTDTQYF.

The rearrangement joins TRBV11-2 to TRBJ2-7, with 11 positions matching TRBD1. With V trimmed by 4 bases and J by 3 bases, 8 bases remained unmatched. The CDR3 length is 16 residues. The germline CDR1 and CDR2 sequences are SGHAT and FQNNGV. The CDR3 protein is CASSSKAGTGGYEQYF. CDR3 nucleotides: TGTGCCAGCAGCTCCAAAGCCGGGACAGGGGGCTACGAGCAGTACTTC.

The chain recombines TRBV10-2 with TRBJ2-1; D is ambiguous. Germline V gene sequence: CDR1 WSHSY, CDR2 SAAADI. Between the trimmed V and J ends, which lost 2 bases and 2 bases, there was a span of 19 bases. The CDR3 is 18 residues long. CDR3 in amino acids: CASSEPEGWASPYNEQFF. For the CDR3, the DNA is TGCGCCAGCAGTGAGCCTGAAGGGTGGGCTTCGCCCTACAATGAGCAGTTCTTC.